Following are 30 T cell receptor beta chains from one sample sequenced in a study of T cell repertoires in aging, cancer and after chemotherapy. The template was genomic DNA from peripheral blood, not RNA. Multiplex touch-down PCR with TRB-A/B primers amplified rearranged V-D-J TRB sequences. A single record per CDR3 protein comes from TCRdb applying MiXCR to the multiplex PCR reads. The sample lists approximately 20,000 distinct CDR3 sequences; 30% to 45% were seen once. Sequencing was performed on blood. Every receptor here comes from a human donor with a solid tumor.

This chain joins TRBV18 and TRBJ1-2, with 7 bases identical to TRBD1. V was clipped by 10 bases and J by 4 bases; unmatched bases: 9. Germline assignment: CDR1 KGHSH and CDR2 LQKENI. The length of the CDR3 is 13 residues. The CDR3 DNA reads as TGTGCCACAGGGGGGGATCCGGCCTATGGCTACACCTTC. Its translation is CATGGDPAYGYTF.

The count of this clonotype is one. The genes are TRBV11-2 and TRBJ1-4; D call uncertain. Germline assignment: CDR1 SGHAT and CDR2 FQNNGV. There are 15 residues in the CDR3. V lost 4 bases and J 0 bases, leaving 9 bases between the germline ends. CDR3 sequence: CASSWASATNEKLFF. In DNA, the CDR3 is TGTGCCAGCAGCTGGGCCTCGGCAACTAATGAAAAACTGTTTTTT. The full variable domain, completed using reference TRBV11-2 and TRBJ1-4, is EAGVAQSPRYKIIEKRQSVAFWCNPISGHATLYWYQQILGQGPKLLIQFQNNGVVDDSQLPKDRFSAERLKGVDSTLKIQPAKLEDSAVYLCASSWASATNEKLFFGSGTQLSVL.

The chain joins TRBV6-1 to TRBJ2-1; 14 nucleotides line up with TRBD2. Germline trimming cut 4 bases from V and 7 bases from J; bases unmatched to any gene: 0. The CDR3 loop spans 14 amino acids. Germline lookup yields CDR1 MNHNS and CDR2 SASEGT. The DNA for the CDR3 is TGTGCCAGCAGTGGACTAGCGGGAGGGAATGAGCAGTTCTTC. As protein: CASSGLAGGNEQFF.

This clonotype is medium-sized in the sample. This sequence joins TRBV19 and TRBJ2-2, with 10 bases that match TRBD1. The CDR3 has 16 amino acids. V lost 3 bases to trimming and J lost 4 bases; unmatched junction nucleotides: 5. Germline V CDR1 and CDR2: LNHDA, SQIVND (reference sequence). CDR3 in amino acids: CASSIAGTGATGELFF. In DNA form, the CDR3 reads TGTGCCAGTAGTATTGCGGGGACAGGGGCCACCGGGGAGCTGTTTTTT.

The chain combines TRBV27 with TRBJ2-3; TRBD2 might be the D (7 bases). The CDR3 consists of 14 residues. Looked up from germline, CDR1 is MNHEY and CDR2 is SMNVEV (reference sequence). V lost 6 bases and J lost 4, with 14 bases in between. The CDR3 reads CASRLGGLADTQYF. CDR3 nucleotide sequence: TGTGCCAGCAGACTCGGGGGGCTCGCAGATACGCAGTATTTT.

The CDR3 DNA reads TGTGCCTGGGGTCCGGGACTCACCTACGAGCAGTACTTC. As protein: CAWGPGLTYEQYF. This chain joins TRBV30 and TRBJ2-7, with D maybe TRBD2 (6 bases). V lost 5 bases to trimming and J lost 2 bases, with 13 bases between them. The CDR3 contains 13 residues. Per the germline V gene, CDR1 is GTSNPN and CDR2 is SVGIG (reference sequence).

V usage is TRBV12-3 or TRBV12-4 and J usage is TRBJ1-2, with D perhaps matching TRBD1 (5 bases). The CDR3 contains 15 residues. V was cut by 3 bases and J by 4 bases, with 15 bases left in between. The CDR3 nucleotides read TGTGCCAGCAGTTTCGGTTTGGGGGGGACCTATGGCTACACCTTC. Translating it yields CASSFGLGGTYGYTF.

This clonotype appeared a few times. The CDR3 protein is CASSEGGWERGDKWFF. The CDR3 DNA is TGTGCCAGCAGTGAAGGGGGGTGGGAGCGCGGGGATAAGTGGTTCTTC. The chain employs TRBV6-1 and TRBJ2-1; D possibly corresponds to TRBD2 (6 bases). The CDR3 contains 16 residues. Germline V CDR1 and CDR2: MNHNS, SASEGT. V was shortened by 1 base and J by 15 bases, with 25 bases between the two germline ends.

This chain joins TRBV4-3 and TRBJ2-3; possible D gene TRBD2, 5 bases. V lost 3 bases, J lost 4 bases, and 17 bases lay in between. Germline CDR1 is LGHNA and CDR2 is YSLEER. The CDR3 consists of 16 residues. In DNA, the CDR3 is TGCGCCAGCAGCCAGGAAGTGGGAACGGGGTCAGATACGCAGTATTTT. Its protein is CASSQEVGTGSDTQYF.

In its sample, this clonotype is medium-sized. V gene TRBV6-1 combines with J gene TRBJ2-1; 7 nucleotides align to TRBD1. V lost 0 bases, J lost 3 bases, and 2 bases stayed unmatched. The CDR3 is made up of 15 amino acids. Germline V lookup: CDR1 MNHNS, CDR2 SASEGT. The CDR3 DNA sequence: TGTGCCAGCAGTGAAGCGACAGGGAACTACAATGAGCAGTTCTTC. The encoded protein is CASSEATGNYNEQFF.

The chain is built from TRBV9 and TRBJ2-3; D may be TRBD1 or TRBD2 (5 bases each). The CDR3 has 15 residues. V shed 0 bases and J shed 4 bases, with 12 bases lying between them. Germline V CDR1 and CDR2: SGDLS, YYNGEE. This chain's CDR3 is CASSVGRGRADTQYF. The DNA for the CDR3 is TGTGCCAGCAGCGTAGGACGGGGCCGGGCAGATACGCAGTATTTT.

The V gene is TRBV19, the J gene TRBJ2-1; TRBD2 matches at 11 bases. Germline loops: CDR1 LNHDA, CDR2 SQIVND (reference sequence). With 7 bases clipped from V and 3 bases from J, the junction kept 5 bases outside the gene matches. The CDR3 is made up of 15 amino acids. CDR3 DNA: TGTGCCAGTACCGCCGGGACTAGCGGCTACAATGAGCAGTTCTTC. Residues: CASTAGTSGYNEQFF.

The CDR3 is CASSISLGSNTEAFF. DNA for the CDR3: TGTGCCAGTAGTATTTCTCTAGGGTCGAACACTGAAGCTTTCTTT. This chain joins TRBV19 and TRBJ1-1; no reliable D call. The CDR3 is 15 residues long. CDR1 is LNHDA and CDR2 is SQIVND in the germline V gene (reference sequence). V lost 3 bases, J lost 1 base, and 12 bases lay in between.

This chain links TRBV6-9 with TRBJ1-4, with D maybe TRBD1 (5 bases). The CDR3 is 19 amino acids. The germline CDR1 and CDR2 sequences are MNHGY and SVAAGI. Trimming stripped 3 bases from V and 2 bases from J, with 22 bases between. This chain's CDR3 is CASSYLGRVQSPTNEKLFF. In nucleotides, the CDR3 is TGTGCCAGCAGTTACCTAGGCAGGGTACAGTCTCCCACTAATGAAAAACTGTTTTTT.

This clonotype was recorded a few times. The CDR3 here is CAWSKNSGRVPDTQYF. The DNA of the CDR3 is TGTGCCTGGAGCAAAAACAGCGGGAGGGTCCCAGATACGCAGTATTTT. This rearrangement joins TRBV30 to TRBJ2-3; 10 bases line up with TRBD2. Germline V gives CDR1 GTSNPN, CDR2 SVGIG (reference sequence). The CDR3 contains 16 residues. The V segment lost 3 bases and the J segment 4 bases; nucleotides outside the gene matches: 10. The variable domain in full, completed from reference TRBV30 and TRBJ2-3, reads SQTIHQWPATLVQPVGSPLSLECTVEGTSNPNLYWYRQAAGRGLQLLFYSVGIGQISSEVPQNLSASRPQDRQFILSSKKLLLSDSGFYLCAWSKNSGRVPDTQYFGPGTRLTVL.

CDR3 bases: TGTGCCAGCAGCTTAGCTCCGGGAGACTACGAGCAGTACTTC. Protein: CASSLAPGDYEQYF. This sequence joins TRBV7-2 and TRBJ2-7; D is possibly TRBD2 (6 bases). V lost 0 bases to trimming and J lost 3 bases, with 9 bases between them. CDR3 length: 14 amino acids. The germline gives CDR1 SGHTA, CDR2 FQGNSA.

The V and J genes are TRBV10-3 and TRBJ2-6; D remains unclear. Germline loops: CDR1 ENHRY, CDR2 SYGVKD. The CDR3 is made up of 15 amino acids. The V and J ends lost 6 bases and 1 base respectively, with 10 bases between them. CDR3 bases: TGTGCCATCAGGGACCGAAATTCTGGGGCCAACGTCCTGACTTTC. As protein: CAIRDRNSGANVLTF.

This chain links TRBV30 with TRBJ1-1; D not resolved. From germline, CDR1 is GTSNPN and CDR2 SVGIG (reference sequence). This CDR3 has 14 amino acids. The ends were cut back, 0 bases at V and 0 bases at J, with 8 bases in the middle. CDR3 protein: CAWSVGTLNTEAFF. CDR3 DNA: TGTGCCTGGAGTGTCGGAACCTTGAACACTGAAGCTTTCTTT.

This clonotype was seen more than once but under ten times. The J gene is TRBJ2-7, the V gene TRBV19; no definite D call. Trimming took off 5 bases at V and 4 bases at J, with 12 bases between the two ends. This CDR3 region has 13 residues. The germline gives CDR1 LNHDA, CDR2 SQIVND (reference sequence). As DNA, the CDR3 is TGTGCCAGTAGTCCCTACATAGGTTACGAGCAGTACTTC. Amino acid sequence: CASSPYIGYEQYF.

V is TRBV13 and J is TRBJ2-3; D gene uncertain. The CDR3 contains 14 residues. Trimming removed 2 bases at V and 3 bases at J, with 9 bases between. Germline V CDR1 and CDR2: PRHDT, FYEKMQ (reference sequence). CDR3 sequence: CASSLLPITDTQYF. The DNA of the CDR3 is TGTGCCAGCAGCTTACTCCCAATAACAGATACGCAGTATTTT. The variable domain in full, completed from reference TRBV13 and TRBJ2-3, reads AAGVIQSPRHLIKEKRETATLKCYPIPRHDTVYWYQQGPGQDPQFLISFYEKMQSDKGSIPDRFSAQQFSDYHSELNMSSLELGDSALYFCASSLLPITDTQYFGPGTRLTVL.

This chain connects TRBV6-1 to TRBJ1-1; D gene uncertain. The CDR3 is made up of 14 amino acids. The ends were cut back, 1 base at V and 1 base at J, with 7 bases in the middle. Germline CDR1 is MNHNS and CDR2 is SASEGT. CDR3 bases: TGTGCCAGCAGTGAAGTTGGCAGGAACACTGAAGCTTTCTTT. It encodes CASSEVGRNTEAFF.

About this clonotype itself: A junction boundary mismatches the germline segment, possibly from a read error. This chain connects TRBV13 to TRBJ1-3; 7 positions agree with TRBD1. Looked up from germline, CDR1 is PRHDT and CDR2 is FYEKMQ (reference sequence). This CDR3 is built from 16 residues. The CDR3: CANSLGGGFAGNTIYF. The CDR3 DNA follows: TGTGCCAACAGCTTAGGGGGCGGGTTCGCTGGAAACACCATATATTTT.

As regards this clonotype: A read error may be the cause here, since a much bigger clone is one base away. V is TRBV13 and J is TRBJ2-2, with 10 bases lining up with TRBD2. This CDR3 spans 14 amino acids. Germline CDR1 reads PRHDT; CDR2 reads FYEKMQ (reference sequence). Trimming at V came to 7 bases and at J to 6 bases, leaving 5 bases not matched to a gene. For the CDR3, the DNA is TGTGCCAGCACGCTAGCGGGAGTGCCCGGGGAGCTGTTTTTT. Translated, it gives CASTLAGVPGELFF.

The chain joins TRBV6-2 or TRBV6-3 to TRBJ2-5; D may be TRBD2 (6 bases). Germline loops: CDR1 MNHEY, CDR2 SVGEGT. There are 16 residues in the CDR3. The ends were cut back, 6 bases at V and 5 bases at J, with 22 bases in the middle. The CDR3 DNA reads as TGTGCCAGCAGGCCCTTCAGGGCGGGAAACTATGAGACCCAGTACTTC. Protein: CASRPFRAGNYETQYF.

This clonotype was observed a few times. CDR3 in DNA: TGTGCCAGCAGTTACTCGACAGGGGGAGCTAACTATGGCTACACCTTC. Protein sequence: CASSYSTGGANYGYTF. The chain carries TRBV6-5 and TRBJ1-2, with 9 nucleotides matching TRBD1. Germline lookup yields CDR1 MNHEY and CDR2 SVGAGI. CDR3 length: 16 amino acids. The trim removed 0 bases at V and 0 bases at J, leaving 2 bases unmatched.

This sequence joins TRBV12-3 or TRBV12-4 and TRBJ2-7, with D unresolved. Trimming stripped 4 bases from V and 0 bases from J, with 1 base between. The CDR3 contains 11 residues. This chain's CDR3 is CASSYSYEQYF. The CDR3 DNA follows: TGTGCCAGCAGTTACTCCTACGAGCAGTACTTC.

In this sample, this clonotype is medium-sized. The J gene is TRBJ2-3, the V gene TRBV30, with no clear D. V lost 5 bases and J lost 7, with 10 bases in between. There are 11 residues in the CDR3. Germline loops: CDR1 GTSNPN, CDR2 SVGIG (reference sequence). The CDR3 loop is CAWGDRHTQYF. The DNA for the CDR3 is TGTGCCTGGGGAGATCGGCATACGCAGTATTTT.

The chain links TRBV4-1 to TRBJ1-4; D is uncertain. There are 14 residues in the CDR3. Trimming removed 1 base from V and 3 bases from J, with 6 bases in between. CDR1 and CDR2 from the germline V gene are MGHRA and YSYEKL. CDR3 in amino acids: CASSQGTANEKLFF. The CDR3 DNA reads TGCGCCAGCAGCCAAGGTACGGCTAATGAAAAACTGTTTTTT.

This chain joins TRBV7-2 and TRBJ2-5; 9 bases match TRBD2. This CDR3 spans 17 amino acids. Germline values: CDR1 SGHTA, CDR2 FQGNSA. Unmatched junction bases numbered 8, after V lost 1 base and J lost 2 bases. The CDR3 sequence is CASSLGQAGGPQETQYF. In DNA form, the CDR3 reads TGTGCCAGCAGCTTAGGCCAGGCGGGAGGGCCGCAAGAGACCCAGTACTTC.

This clonotype was counted only a few times. V is TRBV5-6 and J is TRBJ1-2; 10 bases are shared with TRBD1. J gave up 4 bases and V 3 bases, and 12 bases lay outside the gene matches. The CDR3 is 17 amino acids. Germline assignment: CDR1 SGHDT and CDR2 YYEEEE. CDR3 residues: CASSWNPGTGVGYGYTF. The CDR3 DNA sequence: TGTGCCAGCAGCTGGAACCCCGGGACAGGGGTCGGCTATGGCTACACCTTC.